Listed below are T cell receptor beta chains from one sample, sequenced in a study of T cell responses to AZD1222 COVID-19 vaccine. Clones were read by immunoSEQ multiplex PCR, and TCRdb kept only the in-frame ones, dropping some. This table has 100,000 to 130,000 clones, 89% appearing once. The starting material was peripheral blood, obtained on day 0 of AZD1222 vaccination. These receptors were obtained from an adult in good health. CDR3s include the opening cysteine and the closing phenylalanine or tryptophan. Each record gives: clone size, D gene, V gene, J gene, CDR3 DNA, CDR3 protein. The D gene is left open where the match is weak. Some rows mark clone size as missing; the rest say once, few, many or name a class of expanded clone.

abundance: once
d_gene: .
v_gene: TRBV3-1/TRBV3-2
j_gene: TRBJ2-2
CDR3nt: TGTGCCAGCAGCCAAGTAGGGGCGGTCACCGGGGAGCTGTTTTTT
CDR3aa: CASSQVGAVTGELFF

abundance: .
d_gene: .
v_gene: TRBV6-4
j_gene: TRBJ2-2
CDR3nt: TGTGCCAGCCGTGAGGGGGGGACTGAGGACACCGGGGAGCTGTTTTTT
CDR3aa: CASREGGTEDTGELFF

abundance: few
d_gene: .
v_gene: TRBV7-9
j_gene: TRBJ2-2
CDR3nt: TGTGCCAGCAGCTATACGAACACCGGGGAGCTGTTTTTT
CDR3aa: CASSYTNTGELFF

abundance: .
d_gene: .
v_gene: TRBV19
j_gene: TRBJ2-7
CDR3nt: TGTGCCAGTAGTATAGATTCACAGGTGTTCAACGAGCAGTACTTC
CDR3aa: CASSIDSQVFNEQYF

abundance: .
d_gene: TRBD2
v_gene: TRBV2
j_gene: TRBJ2-7
CDR3nt: TGTGCCAGCAATCGCCCTAGCGGGAGTTACGAGCAGTACTTC
CDR3aa: CASNRPSGSYEQYF

abundance: .
d_gene: .
v_gene: TRBV29-1
j_gene: TRBJ2-7
CDR3nt: TGCAGCGTTGGGCAGGGGACACGGGAGCAGTACTTC
CDR3aa: CSVGQGTREQYF

abundance: .
d_gene: .
v_gene: TRBV18
j_gene: TRBJ1-6
CDR3nt: TGTGCCAGCGCTACCGGGCCGCTGACTGGGACCCTCCACTTT
CDR3aa: CASATGPLTGTLHF

abundance: .
d_gene: .
v_gene: TRBV5-8
j_gene: TRBJ1-4
CDR3nt: TGTGCCAGCAGCCCCGGTTCGATCGGCGATCTACTGTTTTTT
CDR3aa: CASSPGSIGDLLFF

abundance: .
d_gene: TRBD1
v_gene: TRBV3-1/TRBV3-2
j_gene: TRBJ2-7
CDR3nt: TGTGCCAGCAGTCGTTGGACAGGTCCCTACGAGCAGTACTTC
CDR3aa: CASSRWTGPYEQYF

abundance: .
d_gene: TRBD2
v_gene: TRBV28
j_gene: TRBJ2-7
CDR3nt: TGTGCCAGCAGGACTAGCGGGTGGGTGGGCTCCTACGAGCAGTACTTC
CDR3aa: CASRTSGWVGSYEQYF

abundance: once
d_gene: .
v_gene: TRBV28
j_gene: TRBJ1-2
CDR3nt: TGTGCCAGCAGTTCGGCACCGGACTATGGCTACACCTTC
CDR3aa: CASSSAPDYGYTF

abundance: .
d_gene: .
v_gene: TRBV18
j_gene: TRBJ2-5
CDR3nt: TGTGCCAGCTCACCTTCGGCAGAGCAAGAGACCCAGTACTTC
CDR3aa: CASSPSAEQETQYF

abundance: .
d_gene: TRBD2
v_gene: TRBV28
j_gene: TRBJ2-1
CDR3nt: TGTGCCAGCAGTTTGGGAGGCGGGAGGACCTACAATGAGCAGTTCTTC
CDR3aa: CASSLGGGRTYNEQFF

abundance: .
d_gene: .
v_gene: TRBV5-5
j_gene: TRBJ2-5
CDR3nt: TGTGCCAGCAGCCGCCAGGGACTTGAGACCCAGTACTTC
CDR3aa: CASSRQGLETQYF

abundance: few
d_gene: TRBD2
v_gene: TRBV28
j_gene: TRBJ2-3
CDR3nt: TGTGCCAGCATTCCCAGCGGGAGTACCCCAGATACGCAGTATTTT
CDR3aa: CASIPSGSTPDTQYF

abundance: .
d_gene: TRBD2
v_gene: TRBV13
j_gene: TRBJ2-1
CDR3nt: TGTGCCAGCAGCCCCCGACTAGCGGGAGGGTTAAATGAGCAGTTCTTC
CDR3aa: CASSPRLAGGLNEQFF

abundance: once
d_gene: TRBD2
v_gene: TRBV19
j_gene: TRBJ2-2
CDR3nt: TGTGCCAGTAGTAGAATGACTAGCGGGACCACCGGGGAGCTGTTTTTT
CDR3aa: CASSRMTSGTTGELFF

abundance: once
d_gene: TRBD2
v_gene: TRBV5-1
j_gene: TRBJ2-2
CDR3nt: TGCGCCAGCAGCAAGGGACTAGCGGGAGCGGACGGGGAGCTGTTTTTT
CDR3aa: CASSKGLAGADGELFF

abundance: .
d_gene: .
v_gene: TRBV28
j_gene: TRBJ1-1
CDR3nt: TGTGCCAGCAGTTTGGGCGAGGGTGAAGCTTTCTTT
CDR3aa: CASSLGEGEAFF

abundance: once
d_gene: TRBD2
v_gene: TRBV30
j_gene: TRBJ2-7
CDR3nt: TGTGCCTGGAGTGTGGCTGGGACTAGCGGTTCCTACGAGCAGTACTTC
CDR3aa: CAWSVAGTSGSYEQYF

abundance: .
d_gene: .
v_gene: TRBV19
j_gene: TRBJ2-6
CDR3nt: TGTGCCAGTAGCCGTTCATCGGTCTCCCACCGCCGGGTAGGTGGGGCCAACGTCCTGACTTTC
CDR3aa: CASSRSSVSHRRVGGANVLTF

abundance: .
d_gene: TRBD1
v_gene: TRBV11-2
j_gene: TRBJ1-2
CDR3nt: TGTGCCAGCAGCTTACACCATGGACAGGGGAAAGGTGATGGCTACACCTTC
CDR3aa: CASSLHHGQGKGDGYTF

abundance: .
d_gene: TRBD2
v_gene: TRBV7-2
j_gene: TRBJ2-7
CDR3nt: TGTGCCAGCAGCTTAGCTGCGGGAGTCGGCATCGACGAGCAGTACTTC
CDR3aa: CASSLAAGVGIDEQYF

abundance: .
d_gene: TRBD2
v_gene: TRBV7-2
j_gene: TRBJ2-3
CDR3nt: TGTGCCAGCAGTAGCGGGGGACTCAGCACAGATACGCAGTATTTT
CDR3aa: CASSSGGLSTDTQYF

abundance: few
d_gene: TRBD1
v_gene: TRBV6-5
j_gene: TRBJ1-1
CDR3nt: TGTGCCAGTACCGGGAGGGGGCGGATTGGCACTGAAGCTTTCTTT
CDR3aa: CASTGRGRIGTEAFF

abundance: .
d_gene: .
v_gene: TRBV28
j_gene: TRBJ1-6
CDR3nt: TGTGCCAGCATTGAAACGTCGGATAATTCACCCCTCCACTTT
CDR3aa: CASIETSDNSPLHF

abundance: .
d_gene: .
v_gene: TRBV2
j_gene: TRBJ2-1
CDR3nt: TGTGCCAGCAGTGAATCCCAACGGAATGAGCAGTTCTTC
CDR3aa: CASSESQRNEQFF

abundance: .
d_gene: TRBD1
v_gene: TRBV28
j_gene: TRBJ1-1
CDR3nt: TGTGCCAGCAGGGGGACAGGGATGAACACTGAAGCTTTCTTT
CDR3aa: CASRGTGMNTEAFF

abundance: few
d_gene: TRBD2
v_gene: TRBV18
j_gene: TRBJ2-5
CDR3nt: TGTGCCAGCTCACCCTTGTCACTAGCGGGAGAAGAGACCCAGTACTTC
CDR3aa: CASSPLSLAGEETQYF

abundance: .
d_gene: TRBD1
v_gene: TRBV30
j_gene: TRBJ2-7
CDR3nt: TGTGCCTGGAGTGGGGAGACAGGGATCGGGTACGAGCAGTACTTC
CDR3aa: CAWSGETGIGYEQYF

abundance: .
d_gene: .
v_gene: TRBV7-2
j_gene: TRBJ2-1
CDR3nt: TGTGCCAGCAGCCCCCGGGACCGGATTCACAATGAGCAGTTCTTC
CDR3aa: CASSPRDRIHNEQFF

abundance: .
d_gene: TRBD1
v_gene: TRBV7-2
j_gene: TRBJ2-7
CDR3nt: TGTGCCAGCAGCCCCAGACAGGGGTCAACCTACGAGCAGTACTTC
CDR3aa: CASSPRQGSTYEQYF

abundance: .
d_gene: .
v_gene: TRBV7-2
j_gene: TRBJ2-3
CDR3nt: TGTGCCAGCAGCTTGGCCAGGGGGGTAGATACGCAGTATTTT
CDR3aa: CASSLARGVDTQYF

abundance: .
d_gene: TRBD1
v_gene: TRBV28
j_gene: TRBJ2-2
CDR3nt: TGTGCCAGCAGCCGGACAGGGGGCACGAACACCGGGGAGCTGTTTTTT
CDR3aa: CASSRTGGTNTGELFF

abundance: .
d_gene: TRBD2
v_gene: TRBV3-1/TRBV3-2
j_gene: TRBJ2-5
CDR3nt: TGTGCCAGCAGCCAAGAGACTAGCGGGAGTAGAGAGACCCAGTACTTC
CDR3aa: CASSQETSGSRETQYF